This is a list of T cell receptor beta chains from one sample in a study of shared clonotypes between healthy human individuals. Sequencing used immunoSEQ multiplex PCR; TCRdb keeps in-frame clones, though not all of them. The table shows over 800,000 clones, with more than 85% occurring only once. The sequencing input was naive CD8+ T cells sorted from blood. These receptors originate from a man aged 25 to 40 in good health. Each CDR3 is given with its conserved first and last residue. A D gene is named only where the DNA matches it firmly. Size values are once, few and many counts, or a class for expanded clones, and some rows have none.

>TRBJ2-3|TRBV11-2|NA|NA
TGTGCCAGCAGCTTCAGTTTTGACGCGACCCCAGATACGCAGTATTTT
CASSFSFDATPDTQYF
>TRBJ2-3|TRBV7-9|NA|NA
TGTGCCAGCAGCTCAACAGGGACAGATACGCAGTATTTT
CASSSTGTDTQYF
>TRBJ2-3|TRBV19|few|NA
TGTGCCAGTAATCCCCGGGACAAAGACACAGATACGCAGTATTTT
CASNPRDKDTDTQYF
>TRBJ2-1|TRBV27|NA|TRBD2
TGTGCCAGCAGACCAGATTACGGGGGAGGGCCGGAGCAGTTCTTC
CASRPDYGGGPEQFF
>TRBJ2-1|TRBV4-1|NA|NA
TGCGCCAGCAGCCCAAGAGGACAGAGGAATGAGCAGTTCTTC
CASSPRGQRNEQFF
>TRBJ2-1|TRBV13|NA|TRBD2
TGTGCCAGCAGCCGCACCCTAGCGGGGATATACAATGAGCAGTTCTTC
CASSRTLAGIYNEQFF
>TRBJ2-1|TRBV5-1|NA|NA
TGCGCCAGCAGCCGATTGAACAATGAGCAGTTCTTC
CASSRLNNEQFF
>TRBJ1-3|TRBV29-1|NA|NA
TGCAGCGTGACCGGGCGTGGAAACACCATATATTTT
CSVTGRGNTIYF
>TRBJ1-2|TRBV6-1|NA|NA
TGTGCCACCTCGACAGGAATCCAATACTATGGCTACACCTTC
CATSTGIQYYGYTF
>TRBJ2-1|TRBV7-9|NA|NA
TGTGCCAGCAGCTTGGGACATAATTCGAATGAGCAGTTCTTC
CASSLGHNSNEQFF
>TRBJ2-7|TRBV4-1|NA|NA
TGCGCCAGCAGCCTCGTTGGACTTATCGACGAGCAGTACTTC
CASSLVGLIDEQYF
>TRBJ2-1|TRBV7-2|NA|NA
TGTGCCAGCAGCTTAGCTGAAGGGGTTATCAATGAGCAGTTCTTC
CASSLAEGVINEQFF
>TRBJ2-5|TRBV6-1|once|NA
TGTGCCAGCAGTGAGGGACCGCGCGGAATGGAGACCCAGTACTTC
CASSEGPRGMETQYF
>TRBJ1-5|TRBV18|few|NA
TGTGCCAGCTCAGAGGGCAATCAGCCCCAGCATTTT
CASSEGNQPQHF
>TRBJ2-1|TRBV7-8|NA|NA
TGTGCCAGCAGCTTAGGGCCTCAAGGGCACAATGAGCAGTTCTTC
CASSLGPQGHNEQFF
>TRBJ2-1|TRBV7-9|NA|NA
TGTGCCAGCAGCTTAGTGCTGGGAAGCTCCTACAATGAGCAGTTCTTC
CASSLVLGSSYNEQFF
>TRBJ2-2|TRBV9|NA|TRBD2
TGTGCCAGCAGCGTGGCCCCAGGCGGGAGGGGGAACACCGGGGAGCTGTTTTTT
CASSVAPGGRGNTGELFF
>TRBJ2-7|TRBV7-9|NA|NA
TGTGCCAGCAGCTCCATAGACTCTCTCTCCTACGAGCAGTACTTC
CASSSIDSLSYEQYF
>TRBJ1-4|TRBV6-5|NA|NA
TGTGCCAGCAGTTACATAACCGGCGGGGAACTGTTTTTT
CASSYITGGELFF
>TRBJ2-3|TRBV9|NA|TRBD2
TGTGCCAGCAGCGTAGAGGCGGGAGGCACAGATACGCAGTATTTT
CASSVEAGGTDTQYF
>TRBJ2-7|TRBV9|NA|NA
TGTGCCAGCAGCGTAGGCCTCTCCTACGAGCAGTACTTC
CASSVGLSYEQYF
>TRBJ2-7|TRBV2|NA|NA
TGTGCCAGCAGCAACGTGGCGAGCCACGAGCAGTACTTC
CASSNVASHEQYF
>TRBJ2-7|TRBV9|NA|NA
TGTGCCAGCAGCCCCCGACCCAAAAGGTCCCACGAGCAGTACTTC
CASSPRPKRSHEQYF
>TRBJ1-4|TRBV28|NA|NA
TGTGCCAGCAAAGGGTCTGGTGAAAAACTGTTTTTT
CASKGSGEKLFF
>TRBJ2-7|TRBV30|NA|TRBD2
TGTGCCTGGAGCTTACCGAGCGGGAGCTCCTACGAGCAGTACTTC
CAWSLPSGSSYEQYF
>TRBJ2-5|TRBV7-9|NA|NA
TGTGCCAGCAGCTTAGAGGCCAGTCAGGGAGAGACCCAGTACTTC
CASSLEASQGETQYF
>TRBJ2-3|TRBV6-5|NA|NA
TGTGCCAGCAGTTACACGGGACTGTCTAGCACAGATACGCAGTATTTT
CASSYTGLSSTDTQYF
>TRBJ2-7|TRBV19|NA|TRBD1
TGTGCCAGTAGTATAGGGAGTGGGACAGACAGCTTCTACGAGCAGTACTTC
CASSIGSGTDSFYEQYF
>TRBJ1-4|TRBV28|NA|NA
TGTGCCAGCAGTTTCGGGACCGACCAAACTAATGAAAAACTGTTTTTT
CASSFGTDQTNEKLFF
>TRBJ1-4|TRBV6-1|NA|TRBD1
TGTGCCAGCAGTGAAGTCAGGGGGTCACCTAATGAAAAACTGTTTTTT
CASSEVRGSPNEKLFF
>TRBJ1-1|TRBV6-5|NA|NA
TGTGCCAGCAGTTACTCGATGGACGTGCGCACTGAAGCTTTCTTT
CASSYSMDVRTEAFF
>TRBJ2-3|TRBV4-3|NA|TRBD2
TGCGCCAGCAGCCAAGAATTTAGCGGGATTACAGATACGCAGTATTTT
CASSQEFSGITDTQYF